Sequencing of this TCR beta chain was carried out in a study of blood T cell repertoires in COVID-19. Study overall: The United States, Italy and Spain provided the acute and convalescent COVID-19 samples. PBMCs, B-cell-depleted T cells, or T cells were the source of the cDNA or gDNA that made up the material.

This CDR3 contains 15 residues. V gave up 4 bases and J gave up 5 bases, with 14 bases separating them. Germline V lookup: CDR1 MNHEY, CDR2 SVGAGI. Methods used by the authors: The assay estimated nucleated cells by amplifying reference gene primers. Profiling relied on immunoSEQ multiplex PCR, and the TCRdb table lists in-frame clones only, not all of them. V and J calls and clone size are copied from that table; D and trimming were computed from the DNA. The data contain roughly 270,000 clones, approximately 85% of them singletons. This clonotype originated in a man between 18 and 35 years old with active or convalescent COVID-19. The chain joins TRBV6-5 to TRBJ2-2; the D gene is possibly TRBD2 (7 bases). Sequenced input: peripheral blood. The chain's CDR3 is CASSFDRRGTGELFF. The CDR3 coding sequence is TGTGCCAGCAGTTTCGACAGGCGGGGGACCGGGGAGCTGTTTTTT.